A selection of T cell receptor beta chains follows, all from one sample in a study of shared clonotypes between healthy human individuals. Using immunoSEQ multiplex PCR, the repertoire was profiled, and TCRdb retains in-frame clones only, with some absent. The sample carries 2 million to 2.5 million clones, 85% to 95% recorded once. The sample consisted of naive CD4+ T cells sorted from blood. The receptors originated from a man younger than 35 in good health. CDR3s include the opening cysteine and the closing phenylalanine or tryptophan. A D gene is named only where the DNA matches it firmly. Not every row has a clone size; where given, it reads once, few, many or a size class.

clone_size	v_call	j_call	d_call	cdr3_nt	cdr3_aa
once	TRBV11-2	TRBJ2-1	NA	TGTGCCAGCAGCTTAGACACGAGCTCCTACAATGAGCAGTTCTTC	CASSLDTSSYNEQFF
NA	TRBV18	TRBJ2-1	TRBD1	TGTGCCAGCTCACCACAATCCCGACAGGGCGCCAATGAGCAGTTCTTC	CASSPQSRQGANEQFF
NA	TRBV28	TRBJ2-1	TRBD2	TGTGCCAGCAGCCCCGGGACTAGCGGAACCAATGAGCAGTTCTTC	CASSPGTSGTNEQFF
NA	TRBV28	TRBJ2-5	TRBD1	TGTGCCAGCGCCTCGACAGGGAGAGAGACCCAGTACTTC	CASASTGRETQYF
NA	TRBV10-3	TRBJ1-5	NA	TGTGCCATCAGTGAGTCATCCTGGCTTGGGGATCAGCCCCAGCATTTT	CAISESSWLGDQPQHF
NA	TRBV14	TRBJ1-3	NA	TGTGCCAGCAGCCAAAGTCAGAACACCATATATTTT	CASSQSQNTIYF
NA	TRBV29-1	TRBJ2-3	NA	TGCAGCGTTGTTTTGCAGAACACAGATACGCAGTATTTT	CSVVLQNTDTQYF
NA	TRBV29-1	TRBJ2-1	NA	TGCAGCGGATATTACAATGAGCAGTTCTTC	CSGYYNEQFF
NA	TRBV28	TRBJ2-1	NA	TGTGCCAGCAGTTTGGGCACCAATGAGCAGTTCTTC	CASSLGTNEQFF
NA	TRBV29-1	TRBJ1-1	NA	TGCAGCGTTGCCAGGGGTGCCGTGAACACTGAAGCTTTCTTT	CSVARGAVNTEAFF
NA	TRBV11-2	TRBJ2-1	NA	TGTGCCAGCAGCTTAAGGGCGCCGGGACTTATCAGCTCCTACAATGAGCAGTTCTTC	CASSLRAPGLISSYNEQFF
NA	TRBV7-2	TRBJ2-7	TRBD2	TGTGCCAGCAGCCCACAGGTGCGGGAGGTTACCTACGAGCAGTACTTC	CASSPQVREVTYEQYF
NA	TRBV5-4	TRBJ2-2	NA	TGTGCCAGCAGCAAGGGACAGCAGGAGGGCGGGGAGCTGTTTTTT	CASSKGQQEGGELFF
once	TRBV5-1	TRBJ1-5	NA	TGCGCCAGCAGCTTTGCCCCCGGGACAAGTAGCAATCAGCCCCAGCATTTT	CASSFAPGTSSNQPQHF
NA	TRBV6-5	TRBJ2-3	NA	TGTGCCAGCAGTTACTCGGCGGGACTCGGCACAGATACGCAGTATTTT	CASSYSAGLGTDTQYF
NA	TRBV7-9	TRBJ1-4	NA	TGTGCCAGCAGCTTAGCGTACAGGAATGAAAAACTGTTTTTT	CASSLAYRNEKLFF
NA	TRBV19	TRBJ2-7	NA	TGTGCCAGTGTCGGGGGGCTATTCTACGGGCAGTACTTC	CASVGGLFYGQYF
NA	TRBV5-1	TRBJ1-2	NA	TGCGCCAGCAGAGACGGATATGGCTACACCTTC	CASRDGYGYTF
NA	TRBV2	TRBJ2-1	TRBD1	TGTGCCAGCAGCAATACAGGGGGCGGTGAGCAGTTCTTC	CASSNTGGGEQFF
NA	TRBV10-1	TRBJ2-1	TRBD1	TGCGCCAGTTCCCCGGAGGGGCAGGGGGCGCATGAGCAGTTCTTC	CASSPEGQGAHEQFF
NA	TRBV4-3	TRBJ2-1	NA	TGCGCCAGCAGCCAAGGAGGAGGTCGCAATTCCTACAATGAGCAGTTCTTC	CASSQGGGRNSYNEQFF
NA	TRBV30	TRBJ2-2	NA	TGTGCCTGGAGTTTAGTCACCGGGGAGCTGTTTTTT	CAWSLVTGELFF
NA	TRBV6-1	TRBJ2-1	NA	TGTGCCAGCAGTGGATCTAGGGCGGCCTACAATGAGCAGTTCTTC	CASSGSRAAYNEQFF
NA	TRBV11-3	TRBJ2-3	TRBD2	TGTGCCAGCAGCTTTGAGGGCGGGAGGGCGCAGTATTTT	CASSFEGGRAQYF
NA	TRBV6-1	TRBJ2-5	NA	TGTGCCAGCAAGGTAGGGGGATTCCAAGAGACCCAGTACTTC	CASKVGGFQETQYF
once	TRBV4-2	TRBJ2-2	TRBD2	TGTGCCAGCAGCCAGGGGACTAGCGGGGGACCTACCGGGGAGCTGTTTTTT	CASSQGTSGGPTGELFF
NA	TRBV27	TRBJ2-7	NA	TGTGCCAGCAGTTTATCGACAGGCTACACTGTCAAGCAGTACTTC	CASSLSTGYTVKQYF
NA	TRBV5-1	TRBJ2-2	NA	TGCGCCAGCAGCCTCGGGACCGCCCGCGTGGGGGAGCTGTTTTTT	CASSLGTARVGELFF
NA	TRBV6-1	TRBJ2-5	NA	TGTGCCAGCAGTAACAGGGACTTTATTGAGACCCAGTACTTC	CASSNRDFIETQYF
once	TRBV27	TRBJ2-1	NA	TGTGCCAGCAGTTTGACTTCCCGCCCCTGGAATGAGCAGTTCTTC	CASSLTSRPWNEQFF